This TCR beta chain was observed in a study of shared clonotypes between healthy human individuals. Both subsets, CD45RA+ naive and CD45RA-negative memory, were split from the CD4+ cells. Points from the study as a whole: Across subsets, estimated richness was generally greater for naive than for memory populations. Non-shared clonotypes were found to have lower generation probabilities than the clonotypes that were shared by all four of the sorted-subset donors.

Germline V gives CDR1 SGHTA, CDR2 FQGNSA. CDR3 size: 15 residues. V was shortened by 5 bases and J by 4 bases, with 17 bases between the two germline ends. In the case of this clone: Its specificity is unknown.

As originally analysed: ImmunoSEQ junction-only sequences lacked quality scores, so their filtering differed. Sequencing was performed with immunoSEQ multiplex PCR; in TCRdb, only in-frame clones are kept and a portion is missing. That table supplies the V and J calls and clone size; D and trimming were determined from the DNA. Of 2 million to 3 million clones listed, approximately 93% were seen once; the top ten hold approximately 0.35%. The chain is built from TRBV7-2 and TRBJ2-5, with D possibly TRBD2 on 5 matching bases. The clonotype originates from a man younger than 30 in good health. Some clones in this sample may be carry-over from other donors' samples. The specimen sequenced was naive CD4+ T cells from PBMCs. The subset: CD45RA+ positively selected. Here the CDR3 reads CASSQPVAGRETQYF. DNA of the CDR3: TGTGCCAGCAGCCAACCGGTGGCGGGTAGAGAGACCCAGTACTTC.